This T cell receptor (beta chain) came from a study of CD4 T cells in relation to SARS-CoV-2 and coronaviruses. For the study at large: Shared crossreactive spike epitopes were mapped to their HLA restriction. Findings and limits, study-wide: In roughly 60% of donors, memory CD4+ clonotypes crossrecognized SARS-CoV-2 and at least one common cold coronavirus spike.

Comments on this clone: Its matching antigen is unknown.

Germline loops: CDR1 SGHRS, CDR2 YFSETQ. The CDR3 is 13 residues long. Trimming took off 3 bases at V and 3 bases at J, with 10 bases between the two ends. Before the COVID-19 pandemic, during about 2011-2019, CD4+ T cells were taken from unexposed donors. The cells were cultured for about ten days before CD4+ T cells were isolated. Cells permitting, SARS-CoV-2 S/N and four cold-coronavirus spikes were tested on unexposed-donor CD4+ T cells. Produced via immunoSEQ multiplex PCR; TCRdb's table is partial and in-frame only. The sample lists about 17,000 clones, 79% seen once, with about 11% in the top ten.

The sequencing input was CD4+ T cells from PBMCs, cultured in vitro. This receptor was identified in a human donor in good health. The J gene is TRBJ2-7, the V gene TRBV5-1, with a possible D match to TRBD1 (6 bases). The CDR3 DNA reads TGCGCCAGCAGCTCAACGGACAGCTACGAGCAGTACTTC. Its translation: CASSSTDSYEQYF. Supplemented by reference TRBV5-1 and TRBJ2-7, the full variable domain reads KAGVTQTPRYLIKTRGQQVTLSCSPISGHRSVSWYQQTPGQGLQFLFEYFSETQRNKGNFPGRFSGRQFSNSRSEMNVSTLELGDSALYLCASSSTDSYEQYFGPGTRLTVT.